This T cell receptor beta chain was sequenced for a study of blood T cells in healthy people across ages. Study results and limitations: Unsorted PBMCs prevented conclusive naive versus antigen-experienced comparison. Per million T cells, TCR beta diversity dropped roughly linearly as age increased.

Trimming removed 7 bases at V and 7 bases at J, with 17 bases between. The CDR3 has 14 amino acids. A second about 7 to 11 cycle PCR used barcoded and J-beta primers. MiXCR, applied by TCRdb to the 5' RACE reads, yields one record per CDR3 protein. The data show 1 million or so distinct CDR3 sequences, under 30% seen once. This clonotype was seen a few times. The target antigen is unknown. Separately, the same data were catalogued under a study of T cells of mothers and their children.

J is TRBJ2-1 and V is TRBV12-3 or TRBV12-4; perhaps D is TRBD1 or TRBD2 (6 bases each). Material: blood. This TCR was recovered from a girl aged 2 to 10 in good health. CDR3 sequence: CASKSLGGWNEQFF. CDR3 bases: TGTGCCAGCAAGTCCCTAGGGGGGTGGAATGAGCAGTTCTTC.